This entry features one TCR beta chain sequence. The antigen it recognizes is unknown. No much larger clone exists at a distance of one base, and base qualities are not known. Peripheral blood samples were provided by related bone marrow donors on the day of marrow donation. To count as naive, T cells had to be viable CD3+CD4+ or CD3+CD8+ cells with a CCR7+CD45RA+CD45RO-CD95-CD27+CD28+ profile. Peripheral blood and bone marrow mononuclear cells were isolated by Ficoll-Hypaque density centrifugation and were cryopreserved. FACS on a FACSAria II was used to sort CD4+ and CD8+ T cells, including the naive and memory subsets. The sample originates from a study of T cells after posttransplantation cyclophosphamide (dated by TCRdb to about 2016). As for the study more broadly: Using TRB sequencing, the study followed how the T cell repertoire rebuilt after myeloablative bone marrow transplantation with posttransplantation cyclophosphamide given as GVHD prophylaxis. Samples from around 40 PTCy-treated patients and 16 related bone marrow donors of those patients were subjected to antigen receptor sequencing. TRB sequencing was performed on blood from all 35 or so PTCy patients with 1-year posttransplant specimens. In 3 patients, up to about 3 additional blood samples taken between 2 and 5.2 years after transplant also underwent TRB sequencing, as did pretransplant blood from a handful of patients. Because TRA and TRB clonality correlated tightly in 10 or so samples, the subsequent TCR analyses were limited to TRB only. Public TRB sequences were searched against a database of over 3,000 sequences associated with responses to pathogens, tumor antigens, self-antigens and alloantigens.

Trimming removed 4 bases from V and 2 bases from J, leaving 13 bases between the germline ends. The germline V gene (reference sequence) yields MNHEY for CDR1 and SMNVEV for CDR2. The CDR3 goes from the cysteine to the phenylalanine over 15 residues. CDR3 DNA only is kept here, 45 bases in frame from base 1. General study outcomes and caveats: Across roughly 49 patients, TRB clonality was highly associated with recipient CMV seropositivity and CMV reactivation, and diversity in PTCy patients was similar to diversity in CNI/methotrexate controls. Donor-recipient similarity was low at 1-2 months but rose over the first year, and later blood repertoires were often dominated by donor CD8+ memory clones. The TRB repertoires of T cells infiltrating skin or GI tract showed only limited overlap with the TRB repertoires of T cells in blood.

TRB sequencing was run on genomic DNA with either the immunoSEQ assay at survey resolution or the hsTCRB kit. The authors' analysis ran thus. The immunoSEQ software handled the initial read processing, while the LymphoSeq R package was used for the repertoire analyses. For each TRB dataset, clonality was calculated as 1 minus normalized Shannon entropy, and the Gini coefficient was computed as well. Phenotypes of unsorted samples were inferred by mapping TRB sequences from sorted subsets of the recipient or donor onto unsorted samples of the same recipient. The source is immuneACCESS, and TCRdb retained only in-frame sequences with V and J called. Part of the clones is not carried over; for the studies checked, unresolved V genes explain less than half of this, and the remainder is unexplained. V and J calls plus clone size are reproduced from that table; the DNA served to infer D and trimming. The sample yields about 21,000 clones; nearly 99% were counted once. The ten top clones hold 0.1% to 0.15% of the sample.

Specimen: naive CD8+ T cells sorted from PBMCs. The chain joins TRBV27 to TRBJ2-3, with a weak D call of TRBD2 (6 bases match). The TCR sequence derives from a man aged 40-50 years in good health, CMV-negative, and a related stem cell transplant donor. At the DNA level, the sequence is TGTGCCAGCAGTTCGGGACTCCCTCTCACAGATACGCAGTATTTT. Translated, this gives CASSSGLPLTDTQYF.